The present T cell receptor (beta chain) was sequenced within a study of blood T cell repertoires in COVID-19 (dated by TCRdb to 2018 to 2021). Some background on the complete study: Samples covering the acute and convalescent phases of COVID-19 were provided by collaborators in the United States, Italy and Spain. The material from the prospective study consisted of cDNA or gDNA derived from T cells, B-cell-depleted T cells, or PBMCs. Subjects who had been exposed to COVID-19, were actively infected with it, or had recovered from it provided the deeply sampled blood TCRbeta repertoires that made up the dataset. The repertoires were made available in a free public database intended to serve as a resource for research on the immune response to SARS-CoV-2. Samples came from the ongoing ImmuneRACE study (first 160 participants) plus 1,254 subjects from 6 global collaborators. Sample metadata almost always included a de-identified subject ID, COVID-19 status, age in years and sex. HLA class I and class II types, where available, came from metadata supplied by the sample provider rather than from assay-based typing.

The collaborating institutions used their own protocols to collect whole blood in K2EDTA tubes. For TCRbeta analysis, collaborators shipped samples in one of three forms: frozen whole blood, isolated PBMCs, or DNA extracted from either of those sample types. Here V drops 1 base and J drops 2 bases, and the junction holds 13 bases not matched to any gene. Counted from cysteine to phenylalanine, this CDR3 has 18 amino acids. The kept DNA is CDR3 alone, 54 bases in frame from the first base. CDR1 LNHDA and CDR2 SQIVND were looked up in the germline V gene (reference sequence). With regard to this clone: Its antigen is currently not known. No qualities accompany the bases; no much larger clone lies one base away.

The immunoSEQ Assay, a bias-controlled multiplex PCR, was used to amplify TCRbeta CDR3 regions from genomic DNA. On the study's bioinformatics: Nucleated cell counts per sample were estimated from amplification of reference gene primers within the assay. To quantify the absolute abundance of each unique TCRbeta CDR3 rearrangement, sequence reads were collapsed and filtered. For each sample, productive Simpson clonality was calculated by taking the square root of Simpson's diversity index across productive rearrangements. In its TCRdb copy, this immuneACCESS table keeps in-frame sequences only and misses some clones. Where compared with another copy, unresolved V genes explain less than half of these, and the others have no known cause. For V, J and clone size, that table is used; D and trimming come from the DNA. For this sample there are almost 200,000 clones; roughly nine tenths appear just once. The ten largest clonotypes hold 0.7% to 0.85% of the sample.

Study-level results and caveats: The quantity of clinical and demographic metadata differed by source and by participant and was supplied without curation.

Input material: peripheral blood. The receptor was isolated from a woman aged 70-85 years with acute or convalescent COVID-19. The chain was built from TRBV19 and TRBJ1-1; 7 junctional bases match TRBD1. The nucleotide sequence reads as follows: TGTGCCAGTAGTATAGTATTCGGACAGGAGCGATTCAACACTGAAGCTTTCTTT. It translates to CASSIVFGQERFNTEAFF. The entire variable domain, with the stretches around the CDR3 drawn from the reference TRBV19 and TRBJ1-1 proteins, is DGGITQSPKYLFRKEGQNVTLSCEQNLNHDAMYWYRQDPGQGLRLIYYSQIVNDFQKGDIAEGYSVSREKKESFPLTVTSAQKNPTAFYLCASSIVFGQERFNTEAFFGQGTRLTVV.